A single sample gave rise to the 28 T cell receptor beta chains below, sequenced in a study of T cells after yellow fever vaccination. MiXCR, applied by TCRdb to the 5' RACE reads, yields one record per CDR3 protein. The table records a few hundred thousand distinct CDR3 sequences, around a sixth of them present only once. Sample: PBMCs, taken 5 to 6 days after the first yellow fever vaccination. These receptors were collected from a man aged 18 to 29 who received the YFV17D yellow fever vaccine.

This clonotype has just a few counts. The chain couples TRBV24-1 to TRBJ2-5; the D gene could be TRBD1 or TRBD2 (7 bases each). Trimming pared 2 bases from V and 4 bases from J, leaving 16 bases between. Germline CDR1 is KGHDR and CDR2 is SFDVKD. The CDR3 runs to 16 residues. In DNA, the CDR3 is TGTGCCACCAGTGATTATGCGGCAGGGGGGGCAGAGACCCAGTACTTC. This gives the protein CATSDYAAGGAETQYF.

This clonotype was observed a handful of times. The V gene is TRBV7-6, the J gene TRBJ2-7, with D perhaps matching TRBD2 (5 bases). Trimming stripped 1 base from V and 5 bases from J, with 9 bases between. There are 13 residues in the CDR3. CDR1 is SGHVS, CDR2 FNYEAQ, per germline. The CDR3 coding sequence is TGTGCCAGCAGCTTAGGCGGGTCAGACGAGCAGTACTTC. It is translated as CASSLGGSDEQYF.

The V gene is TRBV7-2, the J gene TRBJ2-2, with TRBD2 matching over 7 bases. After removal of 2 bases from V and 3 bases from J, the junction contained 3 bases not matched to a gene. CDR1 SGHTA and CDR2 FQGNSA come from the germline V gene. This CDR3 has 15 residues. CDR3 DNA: TGTGCCAGCAGCTTACTTGGGGGGGACACCGGGGAGCTGTTTTTT. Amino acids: CASSLLGGDTGELFF.

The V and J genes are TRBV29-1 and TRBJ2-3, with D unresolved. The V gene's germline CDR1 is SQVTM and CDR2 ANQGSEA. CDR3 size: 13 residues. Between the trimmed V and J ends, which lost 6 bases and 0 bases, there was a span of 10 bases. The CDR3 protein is CSVDLGSTDTQYF. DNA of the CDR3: TGCAGCGTCGATCTGGGTAGCACAGATACGCAGTATTTT.

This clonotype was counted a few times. The DNA of the CDR3 is TGTGCCAGCAGCTCCCGGTGGGGCGGGGAGCTGTTTTTT. Its translation is CASSSRWGGELFF. The chain uses TRBV11-2 and TRBJ2-2; the D is unclear. Trimming left V 4 bases short and J 7 bases short, with 10 bases between. CDR3 length equals 13 residues. Looked up from germline, CDR1 is SGHAT and CDR2 is FQNNGV.

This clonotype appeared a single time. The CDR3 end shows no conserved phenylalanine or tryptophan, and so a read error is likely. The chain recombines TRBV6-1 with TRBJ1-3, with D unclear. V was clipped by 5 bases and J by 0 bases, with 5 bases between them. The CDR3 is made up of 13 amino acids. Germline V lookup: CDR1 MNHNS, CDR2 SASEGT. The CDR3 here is CASSPSSGNTIYS. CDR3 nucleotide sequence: TGTGCCAGCAGTCCTAGCTCTGGAAACACCATATATTCT.

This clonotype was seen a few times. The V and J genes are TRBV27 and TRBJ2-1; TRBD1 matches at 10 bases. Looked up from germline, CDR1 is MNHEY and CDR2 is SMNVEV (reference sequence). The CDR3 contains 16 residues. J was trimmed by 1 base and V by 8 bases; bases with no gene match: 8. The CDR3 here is CASGSWDRGSYNEQFF. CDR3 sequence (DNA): TGTGCCAGCGGAAGTTGGGACAGGGGTTCCTACAATGAGCAGTTCTTC.

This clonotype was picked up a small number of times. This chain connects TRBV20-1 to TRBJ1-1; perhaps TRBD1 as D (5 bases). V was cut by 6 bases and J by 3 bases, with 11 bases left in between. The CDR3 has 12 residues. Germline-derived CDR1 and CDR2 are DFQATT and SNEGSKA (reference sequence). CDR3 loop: CSALGHHTEAFF. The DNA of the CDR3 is TGCAGTGCCCTCGGACACCACACTGAAGCTTTCTTT.

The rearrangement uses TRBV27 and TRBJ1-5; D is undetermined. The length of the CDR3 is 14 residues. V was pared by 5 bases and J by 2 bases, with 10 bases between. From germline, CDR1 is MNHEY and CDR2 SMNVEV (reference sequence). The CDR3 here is CASSNRIGNQPQHF. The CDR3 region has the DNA TGTGCCAGCAGTAACAGAATTGGCAATCAGCCCCAGCATTTT.

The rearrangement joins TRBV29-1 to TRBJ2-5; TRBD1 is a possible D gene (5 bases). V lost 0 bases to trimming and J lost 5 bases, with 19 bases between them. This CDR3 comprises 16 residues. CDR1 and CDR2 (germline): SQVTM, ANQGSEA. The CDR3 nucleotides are TGCAGCGTTGAAGATCCCAGGGCCGTCAAAGTGGAGACCCAGTACTTC. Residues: CSVEDPRAVKVETQYF.

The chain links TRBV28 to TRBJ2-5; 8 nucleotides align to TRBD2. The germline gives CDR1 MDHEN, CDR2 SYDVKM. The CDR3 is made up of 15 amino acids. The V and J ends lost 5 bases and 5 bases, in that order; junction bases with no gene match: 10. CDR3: CASSPSLAGSETQYF. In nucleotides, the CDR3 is TGTGCCAGCAGTCCTTCTTTAGCGGGGTCCGAGACCCAGTACTTC.

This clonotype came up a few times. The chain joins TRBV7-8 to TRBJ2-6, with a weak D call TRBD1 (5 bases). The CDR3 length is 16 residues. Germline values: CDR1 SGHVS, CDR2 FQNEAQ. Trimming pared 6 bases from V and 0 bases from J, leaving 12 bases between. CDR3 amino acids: CASSFEQVSGANVLTF. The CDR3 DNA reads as TGTGCCAGCAGTTTCGAACAGGTCTCTGGGGCCAACGTCCTGACTTTC.

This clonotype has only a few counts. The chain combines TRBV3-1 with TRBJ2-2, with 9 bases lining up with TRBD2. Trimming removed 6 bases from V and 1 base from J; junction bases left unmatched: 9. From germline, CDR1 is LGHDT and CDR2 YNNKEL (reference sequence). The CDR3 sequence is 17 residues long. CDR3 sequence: CASSPEGLALNTGELFF. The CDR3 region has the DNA TGTGCCAGCAGTCCTGAGGGACTAGCCCTGAACACCGGGGAGCTGTTTTTT.

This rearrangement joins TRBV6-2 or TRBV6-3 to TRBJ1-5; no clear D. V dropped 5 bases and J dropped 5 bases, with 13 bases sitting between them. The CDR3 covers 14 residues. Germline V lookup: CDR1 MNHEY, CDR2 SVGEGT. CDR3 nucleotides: TGTGCCAGCAGTCGAGCGGGCCCCCATCAGCCCCAGCATTTT. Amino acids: CASSRAGPHQPQHF.

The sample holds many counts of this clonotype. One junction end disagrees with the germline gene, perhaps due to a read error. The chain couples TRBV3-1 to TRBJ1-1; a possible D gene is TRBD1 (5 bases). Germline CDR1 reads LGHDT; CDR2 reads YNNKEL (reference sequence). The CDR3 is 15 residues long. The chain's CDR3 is CASSQDIGAAEGFHF. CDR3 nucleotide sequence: TGTGCCAGCAGCCAAGATATTGGGGCGGCCGAGGGGTTCCACTTT.

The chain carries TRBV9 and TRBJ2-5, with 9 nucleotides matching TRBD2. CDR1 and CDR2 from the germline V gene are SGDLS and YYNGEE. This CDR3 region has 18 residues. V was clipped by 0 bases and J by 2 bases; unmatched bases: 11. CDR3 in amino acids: CASSVAGRPSGAQETQYF. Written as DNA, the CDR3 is TGTGCCAGCAGCGTAGCTGGGCGCCCTAGCGGGGCACAAGAGACCCAGTACTTC. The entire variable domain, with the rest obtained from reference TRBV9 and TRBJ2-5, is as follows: DSGVTQTPKHLITATGQRVTLRCSPRSGDLSVYWYQQSLDQGLQFLIQYYNGEERAKGNILERFSAQQFPDLHSELNLSSLELGDSALYFCASSVAGRPSGAQETQYFGPGTRLLVL.

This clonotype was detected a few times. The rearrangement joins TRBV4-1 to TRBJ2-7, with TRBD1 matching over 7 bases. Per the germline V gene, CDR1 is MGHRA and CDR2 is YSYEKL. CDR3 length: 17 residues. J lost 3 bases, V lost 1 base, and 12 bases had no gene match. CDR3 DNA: TGCGCCAGCAGCCAAGGTACAGTCCGGGACAGCATCTACGAGCAGTACTTC. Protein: CASSQGTVRDSIYEQYF.

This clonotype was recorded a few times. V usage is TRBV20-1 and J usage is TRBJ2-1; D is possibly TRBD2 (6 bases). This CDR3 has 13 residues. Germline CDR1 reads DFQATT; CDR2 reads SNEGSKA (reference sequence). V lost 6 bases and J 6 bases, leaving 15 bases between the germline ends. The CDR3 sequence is CSAHRGEFNEQFF. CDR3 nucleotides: TGCAGTGCGCATCGCGGGGAATTCAATGAGCAGTTCTTC.

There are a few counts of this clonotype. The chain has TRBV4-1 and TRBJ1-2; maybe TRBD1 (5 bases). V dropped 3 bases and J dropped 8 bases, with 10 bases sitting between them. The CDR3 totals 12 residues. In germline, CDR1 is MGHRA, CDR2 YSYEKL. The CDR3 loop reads CASSHTSGGYTF. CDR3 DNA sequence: TGCGCCAGCAGCCACACCTCAGGGGGCTACACCTTC.

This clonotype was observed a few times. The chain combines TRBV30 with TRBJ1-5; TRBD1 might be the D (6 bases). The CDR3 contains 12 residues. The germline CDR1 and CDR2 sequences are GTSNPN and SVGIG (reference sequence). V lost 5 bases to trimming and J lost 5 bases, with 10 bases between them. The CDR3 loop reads CAWGQPYQPQHF. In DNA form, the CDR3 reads TGTGCCTGGGGACAGCCTTATCAGCCCCAGCATTTT.

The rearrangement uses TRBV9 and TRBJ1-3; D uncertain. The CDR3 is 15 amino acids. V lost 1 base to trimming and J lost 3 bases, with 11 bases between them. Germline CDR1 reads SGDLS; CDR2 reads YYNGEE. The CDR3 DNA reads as TGTGCCAGCAGCGTAAGTGAAAAGGGTGGAAACACCATATATTTT. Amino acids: CASSVSEKGGNTIYF.

This CDR3 is CASSPEPTGYEQYF. CDR3 DNA sequence: TGTGCCAGCAGCCCCGAGCCGACAGGCTACGAGCAGTACTTC. V is TRBV11-1 and J is TRBJ2-7; D perhaps matches TRBD1 (6 bases). CDR3 length: 14 amino acids. V was cut by 5 bases and J by 3 bases, with 14 bases left in between. Per the germline V gene, CDR1 is SGHAT and CDR2 is FQDESV (reference sequence). Full variable domain (rest looked up from reference TRBV11-1 and TRBJ2-7): EAEVAQSPRYKITEKSQAVAFWCDPISGHATLYWYRQILGQGPELLVQFQDESVVDDSQLPKDRFSAERLKGVDSTLKIQPAELGDSAMYLCASSPEPTGYEQYFGPGTRLTVT.

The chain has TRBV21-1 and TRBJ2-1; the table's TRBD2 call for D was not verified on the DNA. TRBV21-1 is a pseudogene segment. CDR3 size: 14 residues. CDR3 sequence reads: CASSKVRRDDEQFF. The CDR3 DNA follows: TGTGCCAGCAGCAAAGTGAGGAGGGACGATGAGCAGTTCTTC.

In DNA, the CDR3 is TGTGCCAGCAGCCTATTACTAGCGGGGGAGTCTGTTTCCTACGAGCAGTACTTC. Amino acid sequence: CASSLLLAGESVSYEQYF. The rearrangement links TRBV6-2 or TRBV6-3 to TRBJ2-7; 11 nucleotides align to TRBD2. CDR3 length: 18 amino acids. After removal of 6 bases from V and 1 base from J, the junction contained 14 bases not matched to a gene. The germline V gene encodes CDR1 MNHEY and CDR2 SVGEGT.

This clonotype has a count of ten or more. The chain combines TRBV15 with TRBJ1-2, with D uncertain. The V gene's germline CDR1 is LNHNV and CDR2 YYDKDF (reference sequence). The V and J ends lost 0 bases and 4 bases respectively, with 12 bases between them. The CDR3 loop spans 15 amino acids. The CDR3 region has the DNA TGTGCCACCAGCAGAGAGCTCGGGCTTGGCTATGGCTACACCTTC. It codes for CATSRELGLGYGYTF.

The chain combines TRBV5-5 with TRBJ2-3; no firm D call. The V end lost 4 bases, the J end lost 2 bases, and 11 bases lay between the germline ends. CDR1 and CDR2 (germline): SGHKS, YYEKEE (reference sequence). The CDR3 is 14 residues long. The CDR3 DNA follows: TGTGCCAGCAGCGTCGACTTGCACACAGATACGCAGTATTTT. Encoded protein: CASSVDLHTDTQYF. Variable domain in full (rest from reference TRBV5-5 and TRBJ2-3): DAGVTQSPTHLIKTRGQQVTLRCSPISGHKSVSWYQQVLGQGPQFIFQYYEKEERGRGNFPDRFSARQFPNYSSELNVNALLLGDSALYLCASSVDLHTDTQYFGPGTRLTVL.

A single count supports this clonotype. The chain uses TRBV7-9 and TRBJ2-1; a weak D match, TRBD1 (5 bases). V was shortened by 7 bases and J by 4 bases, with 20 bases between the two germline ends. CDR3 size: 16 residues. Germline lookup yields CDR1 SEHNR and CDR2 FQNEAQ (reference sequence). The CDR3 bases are TGTGCCAGCACCCCCAAGGGGCAGACCCTTTACAATGAGCAGTTCTTC. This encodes CASTPKGQTLYNEQFF.

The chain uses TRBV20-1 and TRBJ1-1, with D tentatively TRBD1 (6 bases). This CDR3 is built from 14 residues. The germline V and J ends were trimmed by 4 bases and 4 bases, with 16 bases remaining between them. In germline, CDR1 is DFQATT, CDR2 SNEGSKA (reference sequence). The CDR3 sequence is CSANGGALSTEAFF. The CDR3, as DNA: TGCAGTGCTAACGGGGGCGCGTTATCCACTGAAGCTTTCTTT.